The rows below give T cell receptor beta chains drawn from one sample of a study of blood T cell repertoires in COVID-19. Libraries were prepared by immunoSEQ multiplex PCR; TCRdb keeps only in-frame clonotypes and omits some of them. The sample carries 97,000 or so clones, around 90% recorded once. Sequencing was done on a sample of peripheral blood. These receptor sequences come from a man aged 45-65 years with active COVID-19. CDR3s include the opening cysteine and the closing phenylalanine or tryptophan. A D gene is named only where the DNA matches it firmly. Some rows have no size entry. The others give once, few or many, or a class for an expanded clone.

size: .
J: TRBJ2-7
D: .
V: TRBV11-2
DNA: TGTGCCAGCAGCTCATACCGGGATCAAACCTACGAGCAGTACTTC
CDR3: CASSSYRDQTYEQYF

size: few
J: TRBJ2-3
D: .
V: TRBV7-9
DNA: TGTGCCAGCAGCTTAATCGGGGTTGCTAGCACAGATACGCAGTATTTT
CDR3: CASSLIGVASTDTQYF

size: .
J: TRBJ1-1
D: .
V: TRBV5-8
DNA: TGTGCCAGCAGCCCCCAACCAGGGTTGAACACTGAAGCTTTCTTT
CDR3: CASSPQPGLNTEAFF

size: .
J: TRBJ1-1
D: .
V: TRBV18
DNA: TGTGCCAGCTCACCACCGCTAGTTGAAGCTTTCTTT
CDR3: CASSPPLVEAFF

size: .
J: TRBJ1-2
D: .
V: TRBV15
DNA: TGTGCCACCAGCAGAGACCTGCTAGAGGGCGACTATGGCTACACCTTC
CDR3: CATSRDLLEGDYGYTF

size: .
J: TRBJ1-5
D: .
V: TRBV6-2/TRBV6-3
DNA: TGTGCCAGCAGTTTAGATAGAGCCCCCCAGCATTTT
CDR3: CASSLDRAPQHF

size: .
J: TRBJ1-1
D: TRBD1
V: TRBV19
DNA: TGTGCCAGTAGTATAGACCTTAGACAGGGCCACACTGAAGCTTTCTTT
CDR3: CASSIDLRQGHTEAFF

size: .
J: TRBJ2-7
D: .
V: TRBV18
DNA: TGTGCCAGCTCGCGCACAGGGAACGAGCAGTACTTC
CDR3: CASSRTGNEQYF

size: .
J: TRBJ1-1
D: TRBD1
V: TRBV18
DNA: TGTGCCAGCTCACCCTCGCAGGGGGTAAGCACTGAAGCTTTCTTT
CDR3: CASSPSQGVSTEAFF

size: .
J: TRBJ2-7
D: TRBD1
V: TRBV18
DNA: TGTGCCAGCTCACAGCGACAGGGGGGAGTCGAGCAGTACTTC
CDR3: CASSQRQGGVEQYF

size: .
J: TRBJ2-1
D: TRBD1
V: TRBV2
DNA: TGTGCCAGTAAAGGACAGGGGGGCGTGAATGAGCAGTTCTTC
CDR3: CASKGQGGVNEQFF

size: once
J: TRBJ1-1
D: .
V: TRBV21-1
DNA: TGTGCCAGCAGCAAAGCTGGCAGAAACACTGAAGCTTTCTTT
CDR3: CASSKAGRNTEAFF

size: once
J: TRBJ2-5
D: .
V: TRBV2
DNA: TGTGCCAGCAGTCGGACTGAGCAAGAGACCCAGTACTTC
CDR3: CASSRTEQETQYF

size: once
J: TRBJ1-2
D: .
V: TRBV4-1
DNA: TGCGCCAGCAGCCAAGTCCCCAGGGTCAGCTACACCTTC
CDR3: CASSQVPRVSYTF

size: .
J: TRBJ2-2
D: .
V: TRBV24-1
DNA: TGTGCCACCAGGGACAAGGAGAACACCGGGGAGCTGTTTTTT
CDR3: CATRDKENTGELFF

size: .
J: TRBJ1-5
D: TRBD1
V: TRBV6-8
DNA: TGTGCCAGATCACCGGGACAGAGAGGCCCCCAGCATTTT
CDR3: CARSPGQRGPQHF

size: .
J: TRBJ1-2
D: .
V: TRBV13
DNA: TGTGCCAGCAGCTTATCGGGCAGGGGAGGCTACACCTTC
CDR3: CASSLSGRGGYTF

size: .
J: TRBJ2-4
D: .
V: TRBV7-2
DNA: TGTGCCAGCAGCTTAGCGTCACAGAACATTCAGTACTTC
CDR3: CASSLASQNIQYF

size: many
J: TRBJ2-3
D: TRBD2
V: TRBV14
DNA: TGTGCCAGCAGCCAACAACTAGCGGCCACAGATACGCAGTATTTT
CDR3: CASSQQLAATDTQYF

size: .
J: TRBJ1-2
D: .
V: TRBV4-3
DNA: TGCGCCAGCAGCCAAGAGCGATTTAGTACCCATGGCTACACCTTC
CDR3: CASSQERFSTHGYTF

size: .
J: TRBJ1-1
D: TRBD1
V: TRBV19
DNA: TGTGCCAGTGCCAGGGGGTTTGAAGCTTTCTTT
CDR3: CASARGFEAFF

size: .
J: TRBJ2-1
D: TRBD2
V: TRBV3-1/TRBV3-2
DNA: TGTGCCAGCAGCTTCACAAAGTTCCTAGCGGGGGGGCGAAATGAGCAGTTCTTC
CDR3: CASSFTKFLAGGRNEQFF

size: .
J: TRBJ2-3
D: .
V: TRBV7-9
DNA: TGTGCCAGCAGCCAGGGGACCTTAGATACGCAGTATTTT
CDR3: CASSQGTLDTQYF

size: .
J: TRBJ2-5
D: TRBD1
V: TRBV18
DNA: TGTGCCAGCTCCGGAAGGTATCGGACAGGCCAAGAGACCCAGTACTTC
CDR3: CASSGRYRTGQETQYF

size: .
J: TRBJ2-2
D: .
V: TRBV19
DNA: TGTGCCAGTAGTATAGGCTCGAGGGTTAACGGGGAGCTGTTTTTT
CDR3: CASSIGSRVNGELFF

size: .
J: TRBJ2-1
D: TRBD1
V: TRBV5-4
DNA: TGTGCCAGCAGCCTGGACAGGGGGGTTTACAATGAGCAGTTCTTC
CDR3: CASSLDRGVYNEQFF

size: once
J: TRBJ1-1
D: TRBD1
V: TRBV6-5
DNA: TGTGCCAGCAGTTATTGGAGGGACAGGCACACTGAAGCTTTCTTT
CDR3: CASSYWRDRHTEAFF

size: .
J: TRBJ2-5
D: TRBD2
V: TRBV5-1
DNA: TGCGCCAGCAGCCCGGGACTAGCGATAGAGACCCAGTACTTC
CDR3: CASSPGLAIETQYF

size: .
J: TRBJ1-2
D: TRBD1
V: TRBV19
DNA: TGTGCCAGTAGTCCCGGACAGGGAGGGTATGGCTACACCTTC
CDR3: CASSPGQGGYGYTF

size: .
J: TRBJ1-1
D: TRBD1
V: TRBV28
DNA: TGTGCCAGCAGTTCGGGACAGAGAGACACTGAAGCTTTCTTT
CDR3: CASSSGQRDTEAFF

size: .
J: TRBJ1-1
D: .
V: TRBV10-3
DNA: TGTGCCATCAGTCCGGGACAAATGAACACTGAAGCTTTCTTT
CDR3: CAISPGQMNTEAFF